What follows is one TCR beta chain and its context. This sample was included in a study of blood T cell repertoires in COVID-19. Study summary: Samples of COVID-19 (acute and convalescent) were obtained from the United States, Italy and Spain. T cells, B-cell-depleted T cells, or PBMCs provided the cDNA or gDNA that served as material.

Measured with immunoSEQ multiplex PCR; TCRdb has only the in-frame clones, and not every one. The table includes some 90,000 clones, roughly 87% detected once. The CDR3 has 13 residues. V was pared by 2 bases and J by 0 bases, with 6 bases between. CDR1 SGHTS and CDR2 YDEGEE come from the germline V gene. This chain uses TRBV5-8 with TRBJ2-7; D uncertain. Material for sequencing was peripheral blood. This receptor was taken from a man aged 45-65 years with acute or convalescent COVID-19. The DNA for the CDR3 is TGTGCCAGCAGCTTTGGCAGCTCCTACGAGCAGTACTTC. Residues: CASSFGSSYEQYF.